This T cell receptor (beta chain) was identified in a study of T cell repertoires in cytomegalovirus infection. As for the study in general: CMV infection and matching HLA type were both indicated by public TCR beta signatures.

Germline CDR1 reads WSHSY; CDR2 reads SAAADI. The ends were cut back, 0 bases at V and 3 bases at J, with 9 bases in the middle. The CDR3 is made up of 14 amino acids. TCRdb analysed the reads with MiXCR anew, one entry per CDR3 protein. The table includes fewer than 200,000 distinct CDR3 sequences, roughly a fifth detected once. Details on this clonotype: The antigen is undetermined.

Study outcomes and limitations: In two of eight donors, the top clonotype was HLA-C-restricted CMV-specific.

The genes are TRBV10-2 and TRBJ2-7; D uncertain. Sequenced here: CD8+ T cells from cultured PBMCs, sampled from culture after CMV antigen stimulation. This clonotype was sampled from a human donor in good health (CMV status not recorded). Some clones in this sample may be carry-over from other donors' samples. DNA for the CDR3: TGCGCCAGCAGTGAGTCGTGGCCCATCTACGAGCAGTACTTC. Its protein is CASSESWPIYEQYF.